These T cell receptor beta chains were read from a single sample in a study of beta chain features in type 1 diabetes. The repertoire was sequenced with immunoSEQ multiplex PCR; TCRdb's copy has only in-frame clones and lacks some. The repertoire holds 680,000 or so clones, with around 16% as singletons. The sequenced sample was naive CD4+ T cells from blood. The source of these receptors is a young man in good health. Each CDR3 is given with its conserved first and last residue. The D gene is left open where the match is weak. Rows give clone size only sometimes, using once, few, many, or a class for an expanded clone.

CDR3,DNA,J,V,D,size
CASSLGQGRGNTIYF,TGTGCCAGCAGCTTAGGGCAGGGGAGAGGAAACACCATATATTTT,TRBJ1-3,TRBV7-8,NA,NA
CASQGTSGLGGTDTQYF,TGTGCCAGCCAAGGCACTAGCGGCCTTGGAGGCACAGATACGCAGTATTTT,TRBJ2-3,TRBV28,TRBD2,few
CASSSGGSYNEQFF,TGTGCCAGCAGTTCTGGGGGCTCCTACAATGAGCAGTTCTTC,TRBJ2-1,TRBV28,NA,NA
CASSLLSLGDEQFF,TGTGCCAGCAGTTTATTGTCCCTAGGCGATGAGCAGTTCTTC,TRBJ2-1,TRBV28,NA,few
CASSLHGTGDYEQYF,TGCGCCAGCAGCTTACATGGGACGGGGGACTACGAGCAGTACTTC,TRBJ2-7,TRBV5-1,NA,NA
CASSLDRATYEQYF,TGTGCCAGCAGCTTAGACAGGGCAACCTACGAGCAGTACTTC,TRBJ2-7,TRBV7-2,NA,few
CASSTGLVSSYEQYF,TGCGCCAGCAGCACCGGACTAGTTAGCTCCTACGAGCAGTACTTC,TRBJ2-7,TRBV5-1,TRBD2,NA
CASSPAGGRAPDTQYF,TGTGCCAGCAGCCCGGCGGGCGGGAGGGCCCCAGATACGCAGTATTTT,TRBJ2-3,TRBV7-3,TRBD2,few
CASSQIAETQYF,TGCGCCAGCAGCCAAATAGCGGAGACCCAGTACTTC,TRBJ2-5,TRBV4-1,NA,few
CASSLFGRLEGETQYF,TGTGCCAGCAGCTTATTCGGGCGGTTAGAGGGGGAGACCCAGTACTTC,TRBJ2-5,TRBV7-8,NA,few
CASGEETQYF,TGTGCCAGCGGGGAGGAGACCCAGTACTTC,TRBJ2-5,TRBV6-5,NA,NA
CASSLRDRFMNTEAFF,TGCGCCAGCAGCTTGAGGGACAGATTCATGAACACTGAAGCTTTCTTT,TRBJ1-1,TRBV5-1,TRBD1,few
CASRVDSQNTEAFF,TGTGCCAGCAGAGTGGACAGCCAAAACACTGAAGCTTTCTTT,TRBJ1-1,TRBV2,NA,NA
CASSRTADEKLFF,TGCGCCAGCAGCCGGACGGCGGATGAAAAACTGTTTTTT,TRBJ1-4,TRBV5-1,NA,NA
CASSRRLAQAGELFF,TGTGCCAGCAGCCGCCGACTAGCCCAGGCCGGGGAGCTGTTTTTT,TRBJ2-2,TRBV7-2,TRBD2,NA
CASDRVSGANVLTF,TGTGCCAGCGACAGGGTATCTGGGGCCAACGTCCTGACTTTC,TRBJ2-6,TRBV5-6,TRBD1,few